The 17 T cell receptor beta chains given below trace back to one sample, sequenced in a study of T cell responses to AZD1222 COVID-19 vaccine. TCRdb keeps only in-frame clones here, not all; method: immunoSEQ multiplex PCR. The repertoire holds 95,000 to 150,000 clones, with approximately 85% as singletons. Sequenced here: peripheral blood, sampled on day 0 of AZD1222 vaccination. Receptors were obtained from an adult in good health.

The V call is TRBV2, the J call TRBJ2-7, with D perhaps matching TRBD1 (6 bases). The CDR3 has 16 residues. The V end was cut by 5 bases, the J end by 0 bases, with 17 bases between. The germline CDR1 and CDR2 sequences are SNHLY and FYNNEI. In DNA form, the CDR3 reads TGTGCCAGCAGTATACAGGGCGGACTTAGCTCCTACGAGCAGTACTTC. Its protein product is CASSIQGGLSSYEQYF.

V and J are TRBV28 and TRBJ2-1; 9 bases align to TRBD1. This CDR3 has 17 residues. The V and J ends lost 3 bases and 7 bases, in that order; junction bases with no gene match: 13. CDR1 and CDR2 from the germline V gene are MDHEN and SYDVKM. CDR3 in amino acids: CASSLGGGTGISNEQFF. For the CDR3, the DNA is TGTGCCAGCAGTTTGGGAGGGGGGACAGGGATTTCAAATGAGCAGTTCTTC.

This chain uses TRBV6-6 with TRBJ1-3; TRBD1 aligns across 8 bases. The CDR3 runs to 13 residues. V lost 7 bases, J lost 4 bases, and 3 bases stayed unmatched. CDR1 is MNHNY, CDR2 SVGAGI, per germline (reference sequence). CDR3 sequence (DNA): TGTGCCAGCAAACCAGGGGGCGGAAACACCATATATTTT. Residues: CASKPGGGNTIYF.

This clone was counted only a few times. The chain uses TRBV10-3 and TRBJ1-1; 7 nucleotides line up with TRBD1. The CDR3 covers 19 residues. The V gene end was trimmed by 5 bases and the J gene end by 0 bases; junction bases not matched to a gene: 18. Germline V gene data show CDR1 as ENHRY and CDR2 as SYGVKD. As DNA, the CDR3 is TGTGCCATCAGTTTTTCCCCCGACAGGGTGAACATTGTGAACACTGAAGCTTTCTTT. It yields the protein CAISFSPDRVNIVNTEAFF.

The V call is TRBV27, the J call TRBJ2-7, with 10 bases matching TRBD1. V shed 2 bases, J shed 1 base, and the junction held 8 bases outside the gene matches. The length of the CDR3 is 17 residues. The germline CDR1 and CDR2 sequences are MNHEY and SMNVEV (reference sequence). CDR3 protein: CASSLRNRDRGSYEQYF. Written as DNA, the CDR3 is TGTGCCAGCAGTTTACGAAATCGGGACAGGGGTTCCTACGAGCAGTACTTC.

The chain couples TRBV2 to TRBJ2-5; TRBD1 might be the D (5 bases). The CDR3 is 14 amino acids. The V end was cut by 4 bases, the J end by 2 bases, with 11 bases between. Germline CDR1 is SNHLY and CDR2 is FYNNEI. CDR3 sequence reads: CASSAVRVQETQYF. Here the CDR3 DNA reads TGTGCCAGCAGTGCGGTCAGGGTACAAGAGACCCAGTACTTC.

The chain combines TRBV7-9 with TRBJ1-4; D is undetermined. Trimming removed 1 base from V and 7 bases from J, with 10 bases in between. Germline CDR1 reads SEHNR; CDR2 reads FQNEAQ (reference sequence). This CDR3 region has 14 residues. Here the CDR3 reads CASSLGISGEKLFF. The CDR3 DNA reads TGTGCCAGCAGCTTAGGGATAAGTGGTGAAAAACTGTTTTTT.

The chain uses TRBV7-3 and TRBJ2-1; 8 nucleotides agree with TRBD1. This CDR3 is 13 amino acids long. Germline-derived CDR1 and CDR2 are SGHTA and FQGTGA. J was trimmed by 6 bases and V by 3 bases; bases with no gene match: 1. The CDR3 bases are TGTGCCAGCAGCTTCGGGACAGGCAATGAGCAGTTCTTC. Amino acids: CASSFGTGNEQFF.

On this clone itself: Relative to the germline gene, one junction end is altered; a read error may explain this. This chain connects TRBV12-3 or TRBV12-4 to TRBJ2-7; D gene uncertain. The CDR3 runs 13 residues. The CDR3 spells CASSLGVGSSSDF. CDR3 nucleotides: TGTGCCAGCAGTTTAGGGGTGGGGTCCAGTTCAGACTTC.

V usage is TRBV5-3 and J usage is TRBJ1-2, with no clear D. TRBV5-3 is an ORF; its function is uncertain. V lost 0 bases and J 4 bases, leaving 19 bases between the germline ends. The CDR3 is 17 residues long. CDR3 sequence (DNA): TGTGCCAGAAGCTTGGAGGGTACCCCGAGAGAGTTCTATGGCTACACCTTC. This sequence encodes CARSLEGTPREFYGYTF.

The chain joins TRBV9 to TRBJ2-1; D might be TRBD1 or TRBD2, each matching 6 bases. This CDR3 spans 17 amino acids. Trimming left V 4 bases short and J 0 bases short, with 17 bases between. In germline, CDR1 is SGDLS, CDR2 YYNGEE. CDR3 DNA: TGTGCCAGCAGCCCAACCGAAGGGGGGCTCTCCTACAATGAGCAGTTCTTC. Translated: CASSPTEGGLSYNEQFF.

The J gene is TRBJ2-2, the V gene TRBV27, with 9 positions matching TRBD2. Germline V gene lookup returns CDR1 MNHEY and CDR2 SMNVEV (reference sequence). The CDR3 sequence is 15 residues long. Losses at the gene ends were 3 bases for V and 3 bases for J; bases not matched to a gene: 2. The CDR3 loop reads CASSLTSGYTGELFF. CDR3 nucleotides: TGTGCCAGCAGTTTGACTAGCGGCTACACCGGGGAGCTGTTTTTT.

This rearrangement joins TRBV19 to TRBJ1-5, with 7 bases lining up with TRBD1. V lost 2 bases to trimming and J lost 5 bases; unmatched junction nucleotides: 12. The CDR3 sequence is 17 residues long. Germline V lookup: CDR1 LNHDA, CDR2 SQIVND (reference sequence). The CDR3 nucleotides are TGTGCCAGTAGTATAAGCCCGGGCAGGGGGGTCGATCAGCCCCAGCATTTT. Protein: CASSISPGRGVDQPQHF.

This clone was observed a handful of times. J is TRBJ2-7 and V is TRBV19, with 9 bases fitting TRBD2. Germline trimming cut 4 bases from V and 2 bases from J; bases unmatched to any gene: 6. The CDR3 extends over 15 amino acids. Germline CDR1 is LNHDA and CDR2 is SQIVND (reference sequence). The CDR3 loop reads CASSTGGGGPYEQYF. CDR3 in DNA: TGTGCCAGTAGTACTGGCGGGGGGGGTCCCTACGAGCAGTACTTC. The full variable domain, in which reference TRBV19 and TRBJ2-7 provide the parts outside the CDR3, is DGGITQSPKYLFRKEGQNVTLSCEQNLNHDAMYWYRQDPGQGLRLIYYSQIVNDFQKGDIAEGYSVSREKKESFPLTVTSAQKNPTAFYLCASSTGGGGPYEQYFGPGTRLTVT.

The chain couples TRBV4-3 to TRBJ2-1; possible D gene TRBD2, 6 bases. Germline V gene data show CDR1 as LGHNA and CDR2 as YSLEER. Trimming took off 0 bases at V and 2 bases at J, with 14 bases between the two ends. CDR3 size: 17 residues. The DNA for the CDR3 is TGCGCCAGCAGCCAAGACGGACCCGGGACTCCCTACAATGAGCAGTTCTTC. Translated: CASSQDGPGTPYNEQFF.

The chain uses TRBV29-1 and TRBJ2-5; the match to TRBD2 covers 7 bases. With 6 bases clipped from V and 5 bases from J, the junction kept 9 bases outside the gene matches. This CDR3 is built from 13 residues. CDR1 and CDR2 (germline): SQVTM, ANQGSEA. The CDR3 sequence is CSVRGGGVETQYF. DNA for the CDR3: TGCAGCGTCCGTGGGGGGGGTGTGGAGACCCAGTACTTC.

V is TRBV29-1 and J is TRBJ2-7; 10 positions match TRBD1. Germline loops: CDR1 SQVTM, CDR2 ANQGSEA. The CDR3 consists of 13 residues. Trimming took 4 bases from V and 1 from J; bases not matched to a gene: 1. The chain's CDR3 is CSVGQGASYEQYF. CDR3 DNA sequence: TGCAGCGTTGGACAGGGGGCTTCCTACGAGCAGTACTTC.